This T cell receptor beta chain was sequenced for a study of graft-versus-host responses after intestinal transplantation. Using immunoSEQ multiplex PCR, the repertoire was profiled, and TCRdb retains in-frame clones only, with some absent. The sample carries approximately 76,000 clones, over 75% recorded once. J lost 7 bases, V lost 0 bases, and 14 bases had no gene match. From germline, CDR1 is LGHNA and CDR2 YNFKEQ. The CDR3 consists of 19 residues. Of note for this clone: Its antigen remains unidentified.

The input for sequencing was unstimulated CD4+ T cells sorted from spleen or lymph node cells, taken before transplant. The chain carries TRBV4-2 and TRBJ2-2; the match to TRBD1 covers 10 bases. This receptor was identified in a human donor who was the organ donor for an intestinal transplant. The CDR3 nucleotides read TGTGCCAGCAGCCAAGAGATCGACAGGGGGCTCTTTCTTGGCGGGGAGCTGTTTTTT. Translating gives CASSQEIDRGLFLGGELFF.